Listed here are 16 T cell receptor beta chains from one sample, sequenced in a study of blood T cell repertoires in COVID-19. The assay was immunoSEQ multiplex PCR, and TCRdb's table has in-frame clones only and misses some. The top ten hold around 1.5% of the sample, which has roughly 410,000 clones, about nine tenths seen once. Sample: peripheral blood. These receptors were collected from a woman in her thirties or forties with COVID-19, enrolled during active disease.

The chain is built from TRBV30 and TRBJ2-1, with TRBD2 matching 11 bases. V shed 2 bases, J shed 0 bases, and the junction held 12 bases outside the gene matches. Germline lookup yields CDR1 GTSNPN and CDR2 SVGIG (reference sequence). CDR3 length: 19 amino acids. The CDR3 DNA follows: TGTGCCTGGAGTCCCGCCGGGACTAGCGGCTATAGCTCCTACAATGAGCAGTTCTTC. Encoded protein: CAWSPAGTSGYSSYNEQFF.

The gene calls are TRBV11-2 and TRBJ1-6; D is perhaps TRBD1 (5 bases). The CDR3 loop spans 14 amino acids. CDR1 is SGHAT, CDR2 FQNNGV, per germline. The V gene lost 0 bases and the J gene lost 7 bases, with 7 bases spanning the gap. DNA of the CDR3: TGTGCCAGCAGCTTAGATGGGGGGAATTCACCCCTCCACTTT. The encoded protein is CASSLDGGNSPLHF. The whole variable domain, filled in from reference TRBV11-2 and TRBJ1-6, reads EAGVAQSPRYKIIEKRQSVAFWCNPISGHATLYWYQQILGQGPKLLIQFQNNGVVDDSQLPKDRFSAERLKGVDSTLKIQPAKLEDSAVYLCASSLDGGNSPLHFGNGTRLTVT.

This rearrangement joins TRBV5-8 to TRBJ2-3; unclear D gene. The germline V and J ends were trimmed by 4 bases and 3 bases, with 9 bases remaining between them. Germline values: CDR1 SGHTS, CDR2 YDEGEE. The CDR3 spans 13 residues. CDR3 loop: CASSQIRTDTQYF. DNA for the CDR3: TGTGCCAGCAGCCAAATCAGAACAGATACGCAGTATTTT. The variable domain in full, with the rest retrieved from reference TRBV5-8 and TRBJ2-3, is EAGVTQSPTHLIKTRGQQATLRCSPISGHTSVYWYQQALGLGLQFLLWYDEGEERNRGNFPPRFSGRQFPNYSSELNVNALELEDSALYLCASSQIRTDTQYFGPGTRLTVL.

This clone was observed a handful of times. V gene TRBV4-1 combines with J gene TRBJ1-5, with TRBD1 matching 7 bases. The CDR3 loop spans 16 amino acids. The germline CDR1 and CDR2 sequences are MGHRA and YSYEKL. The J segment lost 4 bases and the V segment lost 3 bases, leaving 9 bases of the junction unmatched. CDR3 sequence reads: CASSHNTGVWNQPQHF. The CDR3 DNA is TGCGCCAGCAGCCACAACACAGGGGTATGGAATCAGCCCCAGCATTTT.

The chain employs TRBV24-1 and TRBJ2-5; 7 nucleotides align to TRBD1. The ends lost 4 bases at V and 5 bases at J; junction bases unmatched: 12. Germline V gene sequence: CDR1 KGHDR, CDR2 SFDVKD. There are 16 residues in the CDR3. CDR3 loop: CATSERDRVVGETQYF. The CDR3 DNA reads TGTGCCACCAGTGAGCGAGACAGGGTAGTAGGGGAGACCCAGTACTTC.

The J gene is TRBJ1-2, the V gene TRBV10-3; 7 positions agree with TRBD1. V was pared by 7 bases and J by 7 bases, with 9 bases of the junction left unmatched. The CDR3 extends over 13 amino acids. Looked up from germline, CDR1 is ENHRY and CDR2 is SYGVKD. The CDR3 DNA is TGTGCCATCAAAAAGTCTGGGACAGTTGGCTACACCTTC. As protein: CAIKKSGTVGYTF.

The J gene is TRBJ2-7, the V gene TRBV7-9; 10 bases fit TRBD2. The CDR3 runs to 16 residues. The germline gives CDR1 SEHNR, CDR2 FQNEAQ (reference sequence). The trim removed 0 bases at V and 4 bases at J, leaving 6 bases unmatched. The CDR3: CASSLAAGGPAYEQYF. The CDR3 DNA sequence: TGTGCCAGCAGCTTAGCAGCGGGAGGGCCTGCTTACGAGCAGTACTTC. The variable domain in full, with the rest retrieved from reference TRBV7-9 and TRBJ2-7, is DTGVSQNPRHKITKRGQNVTFRCDPISEHNRLYWYRQTLGQGPEFLTYFQNEAQLEKSRLLSDRFSAERPKGSFSTLEIQRTEQGDSAMYLCASSLAAGGPAYEQYFGPGTRLTVT.

The CDR3 DNA sequence: TGCGCCAGCAGTCAATCGCGGACCTACGAGCAGTACTTC. Amino acid sequence: CASSQSRTYEQYF. V and J are TRBV23-1 and TRBJ2-7, with D unresolved. TRBV23-1 has ORF status, its function being uncertain. The CDR3 runs 13 residues. Trimming removed 0 bases at V and 2 bases at J, with 5 bases between.

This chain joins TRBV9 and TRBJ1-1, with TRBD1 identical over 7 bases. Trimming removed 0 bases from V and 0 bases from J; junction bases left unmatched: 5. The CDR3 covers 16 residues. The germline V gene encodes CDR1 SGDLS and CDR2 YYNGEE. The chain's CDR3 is CASSVGGQPLNTEAFF. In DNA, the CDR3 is TGTGCCAGCAGCGTAGGGGGACAGCCCTTGAACACTGAAGCTTTCTTT.

The DNA of the CDR3 is TGTGCCAGCGTAACGACAGGGCACGGAAACACCATATATTTT. This translates into CASVTTGHGNTIYF. This sequence joins TRBV6-5 and TRBJ1-3; 7 nucleotides line up with TRBD1. The trim removed 8 bases at V and 4 bases at J, leaving 8 bases unmatched. Germline loops: CDR1 MNHEY, CDR2 SVGAGI. This CDR3 spans 14 amino acids.

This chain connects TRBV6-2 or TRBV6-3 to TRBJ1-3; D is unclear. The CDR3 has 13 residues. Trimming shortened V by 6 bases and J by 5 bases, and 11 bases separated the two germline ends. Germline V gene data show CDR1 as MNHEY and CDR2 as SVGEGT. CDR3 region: CASSPAQRNTIYF. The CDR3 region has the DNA TGTGCCAGCAGCCCCGCACAGCGAAACACCATATATTTT.

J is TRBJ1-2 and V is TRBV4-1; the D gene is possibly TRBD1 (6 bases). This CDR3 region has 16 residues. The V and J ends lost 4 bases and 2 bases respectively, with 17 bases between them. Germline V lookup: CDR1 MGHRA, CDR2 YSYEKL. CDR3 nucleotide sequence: TGCGCCAGCAGCCCGAACAGGGATGAACCCAACTATGGCTACACCTTC. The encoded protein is CASSPNRDEPNYGYTF.

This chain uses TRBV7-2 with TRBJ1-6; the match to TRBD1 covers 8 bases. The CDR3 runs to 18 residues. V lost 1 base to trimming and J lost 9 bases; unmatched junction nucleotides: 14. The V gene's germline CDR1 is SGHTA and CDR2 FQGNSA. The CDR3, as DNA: TGTGCCAGCAGCTTAGTGGGGTCAGGGGGCGTTCAGCTTTCACCCCTCCACTTT. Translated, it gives CASSLVGSGGVQLSPLHF.

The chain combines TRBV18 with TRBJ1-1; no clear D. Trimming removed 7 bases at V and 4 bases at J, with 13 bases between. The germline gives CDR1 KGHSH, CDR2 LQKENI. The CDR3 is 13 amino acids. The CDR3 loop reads CASLPVEATEAFF. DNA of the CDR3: TGTGCCAGCTTACCGGTAGAGGCCACTGAAGCTTTCTTT.

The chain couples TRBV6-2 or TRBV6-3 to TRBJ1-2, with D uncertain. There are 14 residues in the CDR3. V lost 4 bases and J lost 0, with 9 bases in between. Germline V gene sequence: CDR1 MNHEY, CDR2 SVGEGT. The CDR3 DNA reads TGTGCCAGCAGTTTTGCAGTGACTAACTATGGCTACACCTTC. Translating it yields CASSFAVTNYGYTF.

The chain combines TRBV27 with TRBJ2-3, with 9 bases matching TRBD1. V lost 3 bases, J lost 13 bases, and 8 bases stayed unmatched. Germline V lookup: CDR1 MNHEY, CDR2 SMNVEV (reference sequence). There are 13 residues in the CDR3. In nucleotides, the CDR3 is TGTGCCAGCAGTTTTGGGGGACAGGGTGTGGAGTATTTT. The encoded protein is CASSFGGQGVEYF.